Listed below are T cell receptor beta chains from one sample, sequenced in a study of cytomegalovirus exposure and HLA in healthy donors. The assay was immunoSEQ multiplex PCR, and TCRdb's table has in-frame clones only and misses some. The repertoire holds around 100,000 clones, with around 84% as singletons. Sequenced: PBMCs. Source of these receptors: a man between 18 and 35 years old in good health and CMV-seropositive. Each CDR3 is given with its conserved first and last residue. Each record gives: V gene, clone size, D gene, J gene, CDR3 protein, CDR3 DNA. D genes are given only for firm matches. Size is stated for part of the rows, as once, few or many counts, or as a class when the clone is expanded.

v_call: TRBV28; clone_size: once; d_call: TRBD2; j_call: TRBJ2-7; cdr3_aa: CASSEIAGGPSHEQYF; cdr3_nt: TGTGCCAGCAGTGAGATAGCGGGAGGGCCAAGCCACGAGCAGTACTTC
v_call: TRBV11-3; clone_size: NA; d_call: TRBD1; j_call: TRBJ1-2; cdr3_aa: CASSRKGQRYGYTF; cdr3_nt: TGTGCCAGCAGCCGAAAGGGACAGCGCTATGGCTACACCTTC
v_call: TRBV5-1; clone_size: NA; d_call: NA; j_call: TRBJ2-7; cdr3_aa: CASSLVVDSSYEQYF; cdr3_nt: TGCGCCAGCAGCTTGGTTGTCGACAGCTCCTACGAGCAGTACTTC
v_call: TRBV18; clone_size: NA; d_call: NA; j_call: TRBJ2-3; cdr3_aa: CASSPQTDTQYF; cdr3_nt: TGTGCCAGCTCACCTCAGACAGATACGCAGTATTTT
v_call: TRBV18; clone_size: NA; d_call: NA; j_call: TRBJ2-2; cdr3_aa: CASSSSGTLSTGELFF; cdr3_nt: TGTGCCAGCTCATCTTCCGGGACATTATCCACCGGGGAGCTGTTTTTT
v_call: TRBV5-5; clone_size: NA; d_call: NA; j_call: TRBJ2-7; cdr3_aa: CASSLGLDLSYEQYF; cdr3_nt: TGTGCCAGCAGCTTGGGACTAGATCTGTCCTACGAGCAGTACTTC
v_call: TRBV18; clone_size: NA; d_call: NA; j_call: TRBJ2-2; cdr3_aa: CASSPNPWTNHGELFF; cdr3_nt: TGTGCCAGCTCACCAAATCCCTGGACAAATCACGGGGAGCTGTTTTTT
v_call: TRBV2; clone_size: NA; d_call: TRBD2; j_call: TRBJ2-1; cdr3_aa: CAKKGLAANEQFF; cdr3_nt: TGTGCCAAGAAGGGACTAGCGGCGAATGAGCAGTTCTTC
v_call: TRBV7-9; clone_size: NA; d_call: TRBD1; j_call: TRBJ1-1; cdr3_aa: CASSLALSGTGRDAFF; cdr3_nt: TGTGCCAGCAGCTTAGCGCTATCCGGGACAGGGCGTGACGCTTTCTTT
v_call: TRBV4-2; clone_size: NA; d_call: TRBD1; j_call: TRBJ1-1; cdr3_aa: CASSQVRAGGLDTEAFF; cdr3_nt: TGTGCCAGCAGCCAAGTGCGGGCAGGGGGCCTCGACACTGAAGCTTTCTTT
v_call: TRBV2; clone_size: NA; d_call: NA; j_call: TRBJ2-5; cdr3_aa: CASGSGWVETQYF; cdr3_nt: TGTGCCAGCGGAAGCGGGTGGGTAGAGACCCAGTACTTC
v_call: TRBV27; clone_size: NA; d_call: TRBD2; j_call: TRBJ2-1; cdr3_aa: CASGTGGGSYNEQFF; cdr3_nt: TGTGCCAGCGGAACGGGCGGGGGCTCCTACAATGAGCAGTTCTTC
v_call: TRBV27; clone_size: once; d_call: TRBD1; j_call: TRBJ2-1; cdr3_aa: CASSWDRANEQFF; cdr3_nt: TGTGCCAGCAGTTGGGACAGGGCGAATGAGCAGTTCTTC
v_call: TRBV28; clone_size: NA; d_call: TRBD1; j_call: TRBJ2-2; cdr3_aa: CASSLGAFVGTGGSNTGELFF; cdr3_nt: TGTGCCAGCAGTTTAGGGGCCTTCGTAGGGACAGGGGGATCGAACACCGGGGAGCTGTTTTTT
v_call: TRBV7-9; clone_size: few; d_call: NA; j_call: TRBJ2-3; cdr3_aa: CASSPLDAFQGDTQYF; cdr3_nt: TGTGCCAGCAGCCCCCTGGACGCCTTCCAGGGAGATACGCAGTATTTT
v_call: TRBV5-6; clone_size: NA; d_call: NA; j_call: TRBJ1-3; cdr3_aa: CASSSTYSGNTIYF; cdr3_nt: TGTGCCAGCAGCTCCACATATTCTGGAAACACCATATATTTT
v_call: TRBV4-1; clone_size: few; d_call: TRBD1; j_call: TRBJ1-4; cdr3_aa: CASSQATRGLEEKLFF; cdr3_nt: TGCGCCAGCAGCCAAGCGACCAGGGGGTTGGAAGAAAAACTGTTTTTT
v_call: TRBV5-1; clone_size: NA; d_call: NA; j_call: TRBJ2-7; cdr3_aa: CASRDGHAYEQYF; cdr3_nt: TGCGCCAGCCGCGACGGACATGCCTACGAGCAGTACTTC
v_call: TRBV5-1; clone_size: NA; d_call: TRBD1; j_call: TRBJ1-1; cdr3_aa: CASSLAGTGWGNTEAFF; cdr3_nt: TGCGCCAGCAGCTTGGCTGGGACAGGGTGGGGGAACACTGAAGCTTTCTTT
v_call: TRBV19; clone_size: NA; d_call: TRBD1; j_call: TRBJ1-1; cdr3_aa: CASSSGQMNTEAFF; cdr3_nt: TGTGCCAGTAGCTCGGGACAGATGAACACTGAAGCTTTCTTT
v_call: TRBV6-1; clone_size: NA; d_call: TRBD1; j_call: TRBJ1-1; cdr3_aa: CASRENRGPSFAEAFF; cdr3_nt: TGTGCCAGCAGGGAAAACAGGGGGCCGTCATTCGCTGAAGCTTTCTTT
v_call: TRBV29-1; clone_size: NA; d_call: TRBD1; j_call: TRBJ2-7; cdr3_aa: CSVELGTRGHEQYF; cdr3_nt: TGCAGCGTTGAACTAGGTACAAGGGGGCACGAGCAGTACTTC
v_call: TRBV4-1; clone_size: NA; d_call: NA; j_call: TRBJ1-1; cdr3_aa: CASSPRRTGLLNTEAFF; cdr3_nt: TGCGCCAGCAGCCCGCGGAGAACAGGGCTACTGAACACTGAAGCTTTCTTT
v_call: TRBV5-1; clone_size: NA; d_call: TRBD1; j_call: TRBJ2-5; cdr3_aa: CASSVRDRGQETQYF; cdr3_nt: TGCGCCAGCAGCGTCCGGGACAGGGGGCAAGAGACCCAGTACTTC
v_call: TRBV28; clone_size: NA; d_call: TRBD2; j_call: TRBJ2-5; cdr3_aa: CASTVSGRSETQYF; cdr3_nt: TGTGCCAGCACCGTTAGCGGGAGGTCGGAGACCCAGTACTTC
v_call: TRBV6-1; clone_size: once; d_call: TRBD2; j_call: TRBJ2-4; cdr3_aa: CASSPAGANIQYF; cdr3_nt: TGTGCCAGCAGTCCAGCGGGAGCAAACATTCAGTACTTC
v_call: TRBV20-1; clone_size: many; d_call: NA; j_call: TRBJ1-1; cdr3_aa: CSASDSNSAFF; cdr3_nt: TGCAGTGCTAGTGACAGTAACTCGGCTTTCTTT
v_call: TRBV29-1; clone_size: NA; d_call: TRBD2; j_call: TRBJ2-5; cdr3_aa: CSVESPGGGQETQYF; cdr3_nt: TGCAGCGTTGAGTCCCCCGGGGGGGGACAAGAGACCCAGTACTTC
v_call: TRBV6-5; clone_size: NA; d_call: NA; j_call: TRBJ2-7; cdr3_aa: CASSQRRSYEQYF; cdr3_nt: TGTGCCAGCAGTCAACGACGGAGCTACGAGCAGTACTTC
v_call: TRBV27; clone_size: NA; d_call: TRBD2; j_call: TRBJ2-3; cdr3_aa: CASSPKREGPWDTQYF; cdr3_nt: TGTGCCAGCAGCCCAAAGCGGGAGGGGCCTTGGGATACGCAGTATTTT
v_call: TRBV10-3; clone_size: NA; d_call: TRBD1; j_call: TRBJ1-1; cdr3_aa: CAIRRDRATEAFF; cdr3_nt: TGTGCCATCAGGAGGGACAGGGCCACTGAAGCTTTCTTT
v_call: TRBV19; clone_size: NA; d_call: TRBD2; j_call: TRBJ2-5; cdr3_aa: CASSRGGIAVTQYF; cdr3_nt: TGTGCCAGTAGTCGGGGAGGGATCGCTGTGACCCAGTACTTC
v_call: TRBV10-3; clone_size: NA; d_call: NA; j_call: TRBJ1-1; cdr3_aa: CAISESRGHSTEAFF; cdr3_nt: TGTGCCATCAGTGAATCGAGGGGACACAGCACTGAAGCTTTCTTT
v_call: TRBV5-1; clone_size: NA; d_call: NA; j_call: TRBJ1-3; cdr3_aa: CASSSGAYSGNTIYF; cdr3_nt: TGCGCCAGCAGCTCTGGGGCCTACTCTGGAAACACCATATATTTT
v_call: TRBV5-1; clone_size: NA; d_call: TRBD1; j_call: TRBJ2-1; cdr3_aa: CASSLAGGVYNEQFF; cdr3_nt: TGCGCCAGCAGCTTGGCAGGGGGCGTTTACAATGAGCAGTTCTTC
v_call: TRBV13; clone_size: NA; d_call: NA; j_call: TRBJ2-1; cdr3_aa: CASSLGRGPIQKYNEQFF; cdr3_nt: TGTGCCAGCAGCTTAGGCCGCGGTCCTATACAAAAATACAATGAGCAGTTCTTC
v_call: TRBV29-1; clone_size: NA; d_call: TRBD1; j_call: TRBJ1-1; cdr3_aa: CSVHGTARIGEAFF; cdr3_nt: TGCAGCGTCCACGGGACAGCCAGAATCGGTGAAGCTTTCTTT
v_call: TRBV27; clone_size: NA; d_call: NA; j_call: TRBJ2-3; cdr3_aa: CASSLRGLYSSTDTQYF; cdr3_nt: TGTGCCAGCAGTTTAAGGGGACTCTATTCAAGCACAGATACGCAGTATTTT
v_call: TRBV5-1; clone_size: NA; d_call: TRBD2; j_call: TRBJ2-3; cdr3_aa: CASTGLAGGGDTQYF; cdr3_nt: TGCGCCAGCACCGGACTAGCGGGAGGGGGGGATACGCAGTATTTT
v_call: TRBV9; clone_size: NA; d_call: NA; j_call: TRBJ2-1; cdr3_aa: CASSVPPGGHPNEQFF; cdr3_nt: TGTGCCAGCAGCGTCCCCCCCGGGGGGCACCCCAATGAGCAGTTCTTC
v_call: TRBV5-8; clone_size: NA; d_call: TRBD2; j_call: TRBJ2-2; cdr3_aa: CASRSWGSSGTGELFF; cdr3_nt: TGTGCCAGCAGGTCGTGGGGGAGTAGCGGGACCGGGGAGCTGTTTTTT
v_call: TRBV27; clone_size: once; d_call: TRBD1; j_call: TRBJ1-1; cdr3_aa: CASSWTGSTEAFF; cdr3_nt: TGTGCCAGCAGTTGGACAGGGAGCACTGAAGCTTTCTTT
v_call: TRBV5-1; clone_size: NA; d_call: NA; j_call: TRBJ2-7; cdr3_aa: CASSLGGQERYEQYF; cdr3_nt: TGCGCCAGCAGCTTGGGCGGGCAGGAGAGATACGAGCAGTACTTC
v_call: TRBV11-2; clone_size: NA; d_call: TRBD2; j_call: TRBJ2-1; cdr3_aa: CASSSTNLAGYNEQFF; cdr3_nt: TGTGCCAGCAGCTCCACCAATCTAGCGGGGTACAATGAGCAGTTCTTC
v_call: TRBV9; clone_size: NA; d_call: NA; j_call: TRBJ1-3; cdr3_aa: CASSVKGGGSGNTIYF; cdr3_nt: TGTGCCAGCAGCGTAAAGGGGGGGGGATCTGGAAACACCATATATTTT
v_call: TRBV7-2; clone_size: NA; d_call: NA; j_call: TRBJ1-2; cdr3_aa: CASSVGGLYGYTF; cdr3_nt: TGTGCCAGCAGCGTAGGCGGCCTCTATGGCTACACCTTC
v_call: TRBV11-3; clone_size: NA; d_call: NA; j_call: TRBJ1-1; cdr3_aa: CASSLGRATEAFF; cdr3_nt: TGTGCCAGCAGCTTAGGCAGGGCCACTGAAGCTTTCTTT
v_call: TRBV27; clone_size: once; d_call: NA; j_call: TRBJ2-3; cdr3_aa: CASSTWDRAAIAGDGTDTQYF; cdr3_nt: TGTGCCAGCAGTACCTGGGACAGGGCGGCGATAGCGGGAGATGGCACAGATACGCAGTATTTT
v_call: TRBV28; clone_size: NA; d_call: TRBD1; j_call: TRBJ2-2; cdr3_aa: CASSPRGTGVTGELFF; cdr3_nt: TGTGCCAGCAGTCCCCGCGGGACAGGGGTTACCGGGGAGCTGTTTTTT
v_call: TRBV7-2; clone_size: NA; d_call: NA; j_call: TRBJ2-2; cdr3_aa: CASSLYRAYTGELFF; cdr3_nt: TGTGCCAGCAGCTTATACAGGGCTTACACCGGGGAGCTGTTTTTT
v_call: TRBV18; clone_size: NA; d_call: NA; j_call: TRBJ2-3; cdr3_aa: CASSFGTSVGTDTQYF; cdr3_nt: TGTGCCAGCTCATTTGGGACATCCGTGGGCACAGATACGCAGTATTTT
v_call: TRBV27; clone_size: NA; d_call: NA; j_call: TRBJ2-5; cdr3_aa: CASSSAGTAQETQYF; cdr3_nt: TGTGCCAGCAGTTCCGCGGGGACAGCACAAGAGACCCAGTACTTC
v_call: TRBV27; clone_size: NA; d_call: NA; j_call: TRBJ2-4; cdr3_aa: CASSFGATGNIQYF; cdr3_nt: TGTGCCAGCAGTTTCGGGGCGACAGGAAACATTCAGTACTTC